The 18 T cell receptor beta chains below all came from one sample that was sequenced in a study of T cells in Graves' hyperthyroidism and ophthalmopathy (dated by TCRdb to between 2017 and 2020). Receptor libraries were prepared by multiplex PCR. Data came from an Illumina HiSeq 2000. The TCR beta CDR3 regions were amplified from RNA transcripts. A first-round RT-PCR of the TCR CDR3 used the HTBI primer set with the Qiagen OneStep RT-PCR kit. TCRdb applied fastp at Q25 and MiXCR to the public reads, then kept only in-frame beta chains. CDR3 protein sequences are deduplicated, and each keeps its most common genes and DNA. This sample holds about half a million distinct CDR3 sequences; 15% to 20% were observed only once. 47% of the sample is in the top ten clones. The sample comprised blood. Receptors originate from a man aged 35 to 55 with Graves' ophthalmopathy.

The sample holds many counts of this clonotype. The chain uses TRBV7-9 and TRBJ2-1; 7 nucleotides agree with TRBD2. Per germline, CDR1 SEHNR and CDR2 FQNEAQ (reference sequence). The trim removed 6 bases at V and 2 bases at J, leaving 13 bases unmatched. The CDR3 is 17 residues long. The DNA of the CDR3 is TGTGCCAGCAGTCCACCTAGCGGCGGAGGGCCCTACAATGAGCAGTTCTTC. Translation: CASSPPSGGGPYNEQFF.

This clonotype was counted ten times or more. J is TRBJ2-3 and V is TRBV2; no reliable D call. Germline assignment: CDR1 SNHLY and CDR2 FYNNEI. Trimming pared 3 bases from V and 0 bases from J, leaving 10 bases between. The CDR3 loop spans 15 amino acids. DNA of the CDR3: TGTGCCAGCAGTGAGCTTCTCTCTAGCACAGATACGCAGTATTTT. Translated, it gives CASSELLSSTDTQYF.

The rearrangement links TRBV9 to TRBJ2-3, with no clear D. V was shortened by 3 bases and J by 2 bases, with 16 bases between the two germline ends. This CDR3 contains 16 residues. CDR1 SGDLS and CDR2 YYNGEE come from the germline V gene. The CDR3 loop reads CASSEGRASLTDTQYF. The DNA for the CDR3 is TGTGCCAGCAGCGAGGGTAGGGCCAGCCTCACAGATACGCAGTATTTT.

This rearrangement joins TRBV11-2 to TRBJ2-7, with TRBD2 matching 13 bases. With 5 bases clipped from V and 4 bases from J, the junction kept 5 bases outside the gene matches. The CDR3 is made up of 15 amino acids. Germline V CDR1 and CDR2: SGHAT, FQNNGV. CDR3 sequence reads: CASSPGTSGVYEQYF. CDR3 DNA sequence: TGTGCCAGCAGCCCCGGGACTAGCGGGGTTTACGAGCAGTACTTC.

This rearrangement joins TRBV19 to TRBJ1-1; weak D call: TRBD1 (5 bases). The CDR3 is 13 residues long. V was cut by 5 bases and J by 5 bases, with 12 bases left in between. Germline CDR1 LNHDA, CDR2 SQIVND (reference sequence). The chain's CDR3 is CASSQPGRTEAFF. The CDR3 nucleotides are TGTGCCAGTAGTCAACCAGGGCGGACTGAAGCTTTCTTT. Full variable domain (rest looked up from reference TRBV19 and TRBJ1-1): DGGITQSPKYLFRKEGQNVTLSCEQNLNHDAMYWYRQDPGQGLRLIYYSQIVNDFQKGDIAEGYSVSREKKESFPLTVTSAQKNPTAFYLCASSQPGRTEAFFGQGTRLTVV.

There are many counts of this clonotype. The chain has TRBV12-3 or TRBV12-4 and TRBJ2-7; D unclear. The CDR3 totals 14 residues. Trimming removed 1 base at V and 1 base at J, with 8 bases between. The CDR3 sequence is CASSLGFGSYEQYF. Written as DNA, the CDR3 is TGTGCCAGCAGTTTAGGGTTCGGTTCCTACGAGCAGTACTTC.

This clonotype has just a few counts. The rearrangement uses TRBV24-1 and TRBJ2-1; D perhaps matches TRBD1 (6 bases). The CDR3 runs 15 residues. Germline V lookup: CDR1 KGHDR, CDR2 SFDVKD. V shed 1 base and J shed 1 base, with 7 bases lying between them. The CDR3 sequence is CATSDLGGSYNEQFF. The CDR3, as DNA: TGTGCCACCAGTGATTTAGGGGGATCCTACAATGAGCAGTTCTTC.

This clonotype has a handful of counts. V and J are TRBV2 and TRBJ2-7; D unresolved. The CDR3 is 10 amino acids. Germline CDR1 reads SNHLY; CDR2 reads FYNNEI. V lost 2 bases and J lost 6, with 2 bases in between. CDR3 residues: CASSESEQYF. The CDR3 nucleotides read TGTGCCAGCAGTGAATCCGAGCAGTACTTC.

This clonotype has just a few counts. CDR3: CSVEDDSTDTQYF. CDR3 nucleotide sequence: TGCAGCGTTGAAGATGATTCGACAGATACGCAGTATTTT. The chain joins TRBV29-1 to TRBJ2-3, with no clear D. Trimming shortened V by 0 bases and J by 3 bases, and 7 bases separated the two germline ends. CDR3 size: 13 residues. Germline CDR1 SQVTM, CDR2 ANQGSEA.

This clonotype occurred many times. V and J are TRBV28 and TRBJ1-6; 10 nucleotides line up with TRBD1. The trim removed 3 bases at V and 9 bases at J, leaving 8 bases unmatched. The germline V gene has CDR1 MDHEN and CDR2 SYDVKM. The CDR3 has 16 residues. In nucleotides, the CDR3 is TGTGCCAGCAGTTTCGGGGGACAGGGGTGGGGTTCACCCCTCCACTTT. Its protein is CASSFGGQGWGSPLHF.

This clonotype occurred once. Given a much more abundant clone one base away, this may be a read error. The chain joins TRBV7-2 to TRBJ2-7; 9 bases agree with TRBD1. The end of the DNA aligns better with TRBJ2-1, so the J call may be wrong. The CDR3 extends over 15 amino acids. Germline V gene lookup returns CDR1 SGHTA and CDR2 FQGNSA. The CDR3 region is CASRYAGTGTYEQFF. The CDR3 DNA sequence: TGTGCCAGCAGATATGCTGGGACAGGGACCTACGAGCAGTTCTTC.

The rearrangement uses TRBV5-6 and TRBJ2-1; 9 bases fit TRBD2. Looked up from germline, CDR1 is SGHDT and CDR2 is YYEEEE. This CDR3 contains 16 residues. The V and J ends lost 3 bases and 12 bases, in that order; junction bases with no gene match: 16. The CDR3 region is CASSSKGRGGRFGQFF. The CDR3 region has the DNA TGTGCCAGCAGCTCCAAAGGGCGGGGGGGCCGATTTGGGCAGTTCTTC.

This chain links TRBV11-1 with TRBJ2-7, with 7 nucleotides matching TRBD2. The DNA end favors TRBJ2-1, so the J call may be wrong. CDR1 and CDR2 (germline): SGHAT, FQDESV (reference sequence). This CDR3 contains 17 residues. CDR3 sequence reads: CASSLAPWAGDTYEQFF. CDR3 sequence (DNA): TGTGCCAGCAGCTTAGCGCCTTGGGCGGGGGATACCTACGAGCAGTTCTTC.

The chain couples TRBV6-5 to TRBJ2-3; 8 bases fit TRBD1. With 2 bases clipped from V and 0 bases from J, the junction kept 1 base outside the gene matches. CDR3 size: 15 residues. Germline V gives CDR1 MNHEY, CDR2 SVGAGI. CDR3 protein: CASSYGQGSTDTQYF. The DNA of the CDR3 is TGTGCCAGCAGTTACGGACAGGGTAGCACAGATACGCAGTATTTT.

V usage is TRBV3-1 and J usage is TRBJ1-2; 9 bases align to TRBD1. Trimming took 5 bases from V and 8 from J; bases not matched to a gene: 15. The CDR3 length is 16 residues. Germline V gene data show CDR1 as LGHDT and CDR2 as YNNKEL (reference sequence). CDR3: CASSSPGTGLSIGYTF. In DNA, the CDR3 is TGTGCCAGCAGCTCCCCCGGGACAGGGCTTTCGATAGGCTACACCTTC.

A few counts support this clonotype. A much larger clone differs from this one at a single base, so this may be a read error. This sequence joins TRBV11-2 and TRBJ2-3; 7 nucleotides match TRBD2. The CDR3 totals 18 residues. Germline lookup yields CDR1 SGHAT and CDR2 FQNNGV. The CDR3 sequence is CVSSSRGSAGKITDTQYF. DNA of the CDR3: TGTGTCAGCAGCTCCCGGGGGTCAGCGGGAAAAATCACAGATACGCAGTATTTT. The full variable domain, rest sourced from reference TRBV11-2 and TRBJ2-3, is EAGVAQSPRYKIIEKRQSVAFWCNPISGHATLYWYQQILGQGPKLLIQFQNNGVVDDSQLPKDRFSAERLKGVDSTLKIQPAKLEDSAVYLCVSSSRGSAGKITDTQYFGPGTRLTVL.

J is TRBJ1-5 and V is TRBV28, with a tentative D call TRBD1 (5 bases). CDR1 and CDR2 from the germline V gene are MDHEN and SYDVKM. The CDR3 runs to 16 residues. The V and J ends lost 2 bases and 7 bases respectively, with 18 bases between them. The chain's CDR3 is CASSLATERIWQPQHF. The CDR3 DNA follows: TGTGCCAGCAGTTTAGCGACAGAAAGGATATGGCAGCCCCAGCATTTT.

Only a few counts were recorded for this clonotype. The chain carries TRBV30 and TRBJ1-5; D gene ambiguous. From germline, CDR1 is GTSNPN and CDR2 SVGIG (reference sequence). The V end lost 2 bases, the J end lost 3 bases, and 14 bases lay between the germline ends. This CDR3 is 15 amino acids long. In DNA form, the CDR3 reads TGTGCCTGGAGTACTCGTGGCAGCGTCAATCAGCCCCAGCATTTT. This encodes CAWSTRGSVNQPQHF.